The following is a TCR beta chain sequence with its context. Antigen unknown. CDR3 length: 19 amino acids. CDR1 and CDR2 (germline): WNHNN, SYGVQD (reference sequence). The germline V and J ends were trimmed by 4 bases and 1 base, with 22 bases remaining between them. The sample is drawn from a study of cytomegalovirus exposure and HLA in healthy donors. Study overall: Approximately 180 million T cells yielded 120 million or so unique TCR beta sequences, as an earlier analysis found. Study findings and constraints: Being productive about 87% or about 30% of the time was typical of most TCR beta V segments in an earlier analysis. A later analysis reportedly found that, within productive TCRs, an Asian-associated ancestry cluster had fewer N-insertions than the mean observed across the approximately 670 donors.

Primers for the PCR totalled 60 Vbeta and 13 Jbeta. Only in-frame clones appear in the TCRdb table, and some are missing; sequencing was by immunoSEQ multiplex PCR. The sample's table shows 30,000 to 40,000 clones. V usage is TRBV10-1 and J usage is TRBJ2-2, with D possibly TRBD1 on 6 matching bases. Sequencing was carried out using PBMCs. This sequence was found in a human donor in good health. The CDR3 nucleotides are TGCGCCAGCAGTGGTAGGACGGGATTCAGGGGCCTGAACACCGGGGAGCTGTTTTTT. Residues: CASSGRTGFRGLNTGELFF.